This T cell receptor beta chain was sequenced for a study of blood T cell repertoires in COVID-19. Study information: Samples of COVID-19 (acute and convalescent) were obtained from the United States, Italy and Spain. T cells, B-cell-depleted T cells, or PBMCs provided the cDNA or gDNA that served as material.

This clone came up once. The germline gives CDR1 MRHNA, CDR2 SNTAGT. The V end lost 5 bases, the J end lost 1 base, and 11 bases lay between the germline ends. This CDR3 is 14 amino acids long. Methods used by the authors: Quantification of nucleated cells was approximated via reference gene primer amplification. The method was immunoSEQ multiplex PCR; TCRdb's version includes in-frame clones alone and lacks a portion of them. The D gene and trimming were derived from the DNA, and the V and J assignments and clone size from that table. The table has more than 85,000 clones, 70% to 90% seen once. This clonotype was sampled from a human donor in a cohort sampled during active COVID-19. V gene TRBV6-4 combines with J gene TRBJ1-1; D gene ambiguous. Sample: peripheral blood. The CDR3 region is CASSKAGSNTEAFF. The CDR3 bases are TGTGCCAGCAGTAAGGCAGGTTCGAACACTGAAGCTTTCTTT.